Each of the 21 T cell receptor beta chains below was sequenced from the same sample in a study of blood T cell repertoires in COVID-19. Here immunoSEQ multiplex PCR was the method, and the copy in TCRdb shows in-frame clones only, minus some. Altogether tens of thousands of clones are present, roughly nine tenths being singletons, with the ten largest covering 2% to 3%. Sequencing used peripheral blood. The receptors here all came from a man aged 50-60 years with acute or convalescent COVID-19.

This chain joins TRBV12-5 and TRBJ2-1; TRBD1 is a possible D gene (5 bases). V dropped 6 bases and J dropped 5 bases, with 11 bases sitting between them. The CDR3 totals 13 residues. CDR1 and CDR2 from the germline V gene are LGHNT and FRNRAP. The CDR3 reads CASGPPTDNEQFF. Here the CDR3 DNA reads TGTGCTAGTGGCCCTCCGACAGACAATGAGCAGTTCTTC.

This chain connects TRBV6-2 or TRBV6-3 to TRBJ1-2, with D hard to call. Germline V gene lookup returns CDR1 MNHEY and CDR2 SVGEGT. This CDR3 region has 12 residues. V lost 2 bases and J 10 bases, leaving 11 bases between the germline ends. The CDR3 loop is CASSYTPRFYTF. In nucleotides, the CDR3 is TGTGCCAGCAGTTACACCCCGAGATTCTACACCTTC.

The genes are TRBV7-2 and TRBJ2-3; tentative D call: TRBD2 (7 bases). Germline values: CDR1 SGHTA, CDR2 FQGNSA. The CDR3 totals 16 residues. V lost 4 bases and J 4 bases, leaving 18 bases between the germline ends. Written as DNA, the CDR3 is TGTGCCAGCAGCTCTCCGGACGGGGGGCCTCCAGATACGCAGTATTTT. It specifies CASSSPDGGPPDTQYF. The full variable domain, in which reference TRBV7-2 and TRBJ2-3 provide the parts outside the CDR3, is GAGVSQSPSNKVTEKGKDVELRCDPISGHTALYWYRQSLGQGLEFLIYFQGNSAPDKSGLPSDRFSAERTGGSVSTLTIQRTQQEDSAVYLCASSSPDGGPPDTQYFGPGTRLTVL.

The CDR3 loop reads CASSSRHGGETQYF. The CDR3 DNA is TGTGCCAGCAGCAGTCGTCATGGCGGGGAGACCCAGTACTTC. The chain combines TRBV14 with TRBJ2-5; D is possibly TRBD2 (5 bases). The germline V gene has CDR1 SGHDN and CDR2 FVKESK. The CDR3 totals 14 residues. V lost 5 bases to trimming and J lost 5 bases, with 15 bases between them.

The count of this clone is one. The chain joins TRBV18 to TRBJ1-1; weak D call: TRBD1 (6 bases). Germline V gene data show CDR1 as KGHSH and CDR2 as LQKENI. V was pared by 6 bases and J by 0 bases, with 11 bases between. This CDR3 spans 14 amino acids. The CDR3 sequence is CASSSTGMNTEAFF. Here the CDR3 DNA reads TGTGCCAGCTCCTCGACAGGTATGAACACTGAAGCTTTCTTT.

The J gene is TRBJ2-7, the V gene TRBV7-6; 7 bases are a match to TRBD1. This CDR3 is built from 15 residues. Germline values: CDR1 SGHVS, CDR2 FNYEAQ. The V segment lost 0 bases and the J segment 3 bases; nucleotides outside the gene matches: 5. The CDR3 coding sequence is TGTGCCAGCAGCTTAGCCCCGGGACAGAGCTACGAGCAGTACTTC. Its protein product is CASSLAPGQSYEQYF.

The chain couples TRBV5-5 to TRBJ2-3, with 7 bases matching TRBD1. The CDR3 totals 14 residues. Looked up from germline, CDR1 is SGHKS and CDR2 is YYEKEE (reference sequence). V lost 5 bases, J lost 1 base, and 4 bases stayed unmatched. The CDR3 here is CASSQGQRTDTQYF. The CDR3 nucleotides read TGTGCCAGCAGTCAGGGACAGCGCACAGATACGCAGTATTTT.

This chain connects TRBV25-1 to TRBJ2-2, with 7 bases lining up with TRBD2. The trim removed 4 bases at V and 6 bases at J, leaving 5 bases unmatched. The CDR3 is made up of 14 amino acids. Looked up from germline, CDR1 is MGHDK and CDR2 is SYGVNS. DNA for the CDR3: TGTGCCAGCAGTGCGGGAGGAGGGGCCGGGGAGCTGTTTTTT. Amino acid sequence: CASSAGGGAGELFF. The entire variable domain, with the rest obtained from reference TRBV25-1 and TRBJ2-2, is as follows: EADIYQTPRYLVIGTGKKITLECSQTMGHDKMYWYQQDPGMELHLIHYSYGVNSTEKGDLSSESTVSRIRTEHFPLTLESARPSHTSQYLCASSAGGGAGELFFGEGSRLTVL.

This clone has just a few counts. The V gene is TRBV4-1, the J gene TRBJ1-4; no definite D call. Trimming cost V 4 bases and J 0 bases, with 9 bases left between them. This CDR3 comprises 15 residues. Germline assignment: CDR1 MGHRA and CDR2 YSYEKL. The CDR3: CASSPSVPTNEKLFF. The DNA of the CDR3 is TGCGCCAGCAGCCCTTCGGTGCCAACTAATGAAAAACTGTTTTTT.

V and J are TRBV5-6 and TRBJ1-2, with D possibly TRBD1 on 5 matching bases. Germline CDR1 reads SGHDT; CDR2 reads YYEEEE. Trimming took off 0 bases at V and 8 bases at J, with 11 bases between the two ends. The CDR3 runs 13 residues. The CDR3 loop is CASSLDGALGYTF. In DNA, the CDR3 is TGTGCCAGCAGCTTGGATGGGGCGTTGGGCTACACCTTC. The full variable domain, its missing parts supplied by reference TRBV5-6 and TRBJ1-2, is DAGVTQSPTHLIKTRGQQVTLRCSPKSGHDTVSWYQQALGQGPQFIFQYYEEEERQRGNFPDRFSGHQFPNYSSELNVNALLLGDSALYLCASSLDGALGYTFGSGTRLTVV.

The chain links TRBV11-3 to TRBJ2-3; tentatively, D is TRBD2 (6 bases). Trimming left V 1 base short and J 0 bases short, with 17 bases between. The CDR3 has 18 residues. CDR1 is SGHNT and CDR2 is YENEEA in the germline V gene. The CDR3, as DNA: TGTGCCAGCAGCTTAGGTCGTGGAGCGGGCCTCAGCACAGATACGCAGTATTTT. This translates into CASSLGRGAGLSTDTQYF.

V and J are TRBV11-3 and TRBJ1-3; no firm D call. V lost 3 bases and J lost 0, with 18 bases in between. Per the germline V gene, CDR1 is SGHNT and CDR2 is YENEEA. CDR3 length: 18 residues. The CDR3 loop reads CASSFLSPDYLSGNTIYF. CDR3 sequence (DNA): TGTGCCAGCAGCTTCCTCTCCCCCGACTATCTCTCTGGAAACACCATATATTTT.

The rearrangement joins TRBV2 to TRBJ2-1; 14 bases map to TRBD2. Trimming took 7 bases from V and 10 from J; bases not matched to a gene: 24. CDR1 is SNHLY and CDR2 is FYNNEI in the germline V gene. The CDR3 has 20 amino acids. Written as DNA, the CDR3 is TGTGCCAGCAATACCCGGGACAGGGGAAAAGGGACTAGCGGGAGCGAGGAGCAGTTCTTC. Its protein product is CASNTRDRGKGTSGSEEQFF. The whole variable domain, filled in from reference TRBV2 and TRBJ2-1, reads EPEVTQTPSHQVTQMGQEVILRCVPISNHLYFYWYRQILGQKVEFLVSFYNNEISEKSEIFDDQFSVERPDGSNFTLKIRSTKLEDSAMYFCASNTRDRGKGTSGSEEQFFGPGTRLTVL.

J is TRBJ2-1 and V is TRBV5-4; 9 positions agree with TRBD2. This CDR3 contains 15 residues. Losses at the gene ends were 4 bases for V and 3 bases for J; bases not matched to a gene: 5. Germline V gene data show CDR1 as SGHNT and CDR2 as YYREEE (reference sequence). In DNA, the CDR3 is TGTGCCAGCAGCCGAGGGACTAGCTTCTACAATGAGCAGTTCTTC. This sequence encodes CASSRGTSFYNEQFF.

The J gene is TRBJ1-1, the V gene TRBV2; 8 positions agree with TRBD1. CDR1 is SNHLY and CDR2 is FYNNEI in the germline V gene. Unmatched junction bases numbered 6, after V lost 8 bases and J lost 1 base. The CDR3 covers 14 residues. CDR3 DNA: TGTGCCAGCCTACAGGGGGGAACGAACACTGAAGCTTTCTTT. As protein: CASLQGGTNTEAFF.

This chain uses TRBV10-3 with TRBJ2-1; unclear D gene. Germline CDR1 reads ENHRY; CDR2 reads SYGVKD. The germline V and J ends were trimmed by 3 bases and 4 bases, with 16 bases remaining between them. This CDR3 spans 16 amino acids. The CDR3 sequence: CAISESSNYPYNEQFF. DNA for the CDR3: TGTGCCATCAGTGAATCGTCGAACTACCCTTACAATGAGCAGTTCTTC.

The chain carries TRBV27 and TRBJ1-2; D ambiguous. Per the germline V gene, CDR1 is MNHEY and CDR2 is SMNVEV (reference sequence). The CDR3 contains 17 residues. V was pared by 6 bases and J by 8 bases, with 28 bases between. The CDR3: CASSPIEGNPKRGGYTF. Here the CDR3 DNA reads TGTGCCAGCAGCCCTATCGAGGGCAATCCAAAAAGAGGAGGCTACACCTTC.

The chain links TRBV9 to TRBJ1-2, with 10 bases that match TRBD1. Trimming removed 4 bases from V and 0 bases from J; junction bases left unmatched: 9. The V gene's germline CDR1 is SGDLS and CDR2 YYNGEE. The CDR3 extends over 17 amino acids. CDR3 in amino acids: CASSLGQGGPSNYGYTF. The CDR3 nucleotides read TGTGCCAGCAGCTTAGGACAGGGGGGCCCCTCTAACTATGGCTACACCTTC.

The chain couples TRBV19 to TRBJ2-3, with unresolved D. Trimming took 4 bases from V and 5 from J, leaving 13 bases between them. CDR3 length: 14 amino acids. Germline CDR1 is LNHDA and CDR2 is SQIVND (reference sequence). As DNA, the CDR3 is TGTGCCAGTAGTAACAGCTCCTTGATAGATACGCAGTATTTT. Translation: CASSNSSLIDTQYF.

The chain combines TRBV4-1 with TRBJ1-4; D perhaps matches TRBD1 (5 bases). V was clipped by 1 base and J by 4 bases, with 7 bases between them. The CDR3 has 14 amino acids. Germline V gene data show CDR1 as MGHRA and CDR2 as YSYEKL. CDR3 coding DNA: TGCGCCAGCAGCCAAGGACAGTATAATGAAAAACTGTTTTTT. Translated: CASSQGQYNEKLFF.

The chain employs TRBV10-2 and TRBJ2-3; a weak D match, TRBD2 (6 bases). Germline V CDR1 and CDR2: WSHSY, SAAADI. With 8 bases removed from V and 2 bases from J, the gap between germline ends came to 14 bases. CDR3 length: 14 residues. CDR3 sequence (DNA): TGCGCCAGCGGTCGGGGAGGTAACACAGATACGCAGTATTTT. Translating it yields CASGRGGNTDTQYF.